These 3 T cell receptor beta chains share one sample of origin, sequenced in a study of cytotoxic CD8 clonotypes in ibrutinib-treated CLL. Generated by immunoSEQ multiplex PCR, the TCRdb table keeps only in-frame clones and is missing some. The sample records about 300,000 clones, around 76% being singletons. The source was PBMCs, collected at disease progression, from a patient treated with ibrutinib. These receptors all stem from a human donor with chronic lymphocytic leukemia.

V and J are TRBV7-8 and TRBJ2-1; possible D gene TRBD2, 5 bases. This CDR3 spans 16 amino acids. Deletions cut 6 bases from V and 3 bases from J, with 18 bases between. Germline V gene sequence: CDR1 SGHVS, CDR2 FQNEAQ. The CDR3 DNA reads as TGTGCCAGCAGGCAGACTTCCAGCGGAGTCTACAATGAGCAGTTCTTC. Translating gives CASRQTSSGVYNEQFF.

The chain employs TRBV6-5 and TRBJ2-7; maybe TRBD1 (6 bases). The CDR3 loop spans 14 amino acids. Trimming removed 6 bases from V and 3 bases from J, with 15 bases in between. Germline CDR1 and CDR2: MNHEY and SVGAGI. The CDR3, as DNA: TGTGCCAGCAGCCCTGGGCAGGGGAGCTACGAGCAGTACTTC. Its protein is CASSPGQGSYEQYF.

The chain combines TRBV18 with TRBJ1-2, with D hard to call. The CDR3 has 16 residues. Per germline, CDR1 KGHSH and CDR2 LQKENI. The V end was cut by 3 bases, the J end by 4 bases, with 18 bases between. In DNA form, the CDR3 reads TGTGCCAGCTCACCGGTTGGGGTTCGGGCCCCCTATGGCTACACCTTC. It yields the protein CASSPVGVRAPYGYTF.